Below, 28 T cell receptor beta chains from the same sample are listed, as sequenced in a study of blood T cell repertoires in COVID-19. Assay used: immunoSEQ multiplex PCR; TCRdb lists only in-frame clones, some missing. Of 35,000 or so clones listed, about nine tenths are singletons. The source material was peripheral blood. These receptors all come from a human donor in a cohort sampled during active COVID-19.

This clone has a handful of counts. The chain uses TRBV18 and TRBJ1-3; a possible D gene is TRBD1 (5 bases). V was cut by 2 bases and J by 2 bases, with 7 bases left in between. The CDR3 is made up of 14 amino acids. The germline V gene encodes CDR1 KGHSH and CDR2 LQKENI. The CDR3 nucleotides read TGTGCCAGCTCACCATCAGGGACTGGAAACACCATATATTTT. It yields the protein CASSPSGTGNTIYF.

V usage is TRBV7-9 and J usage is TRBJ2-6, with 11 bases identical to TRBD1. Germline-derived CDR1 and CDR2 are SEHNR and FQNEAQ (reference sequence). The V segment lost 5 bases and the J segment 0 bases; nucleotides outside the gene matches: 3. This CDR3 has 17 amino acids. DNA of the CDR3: TGTGCCAGCAGCACCGGGACAGGGGGCTCTGGGGCCAACGTCCTGACTTTC. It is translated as CASSTGTGGSGANVLTF.

CDR3 DNA sequence: TGTGCCAGCAGTCCCGGGACAGGGGACTACGAGCAGTACTTC. It specifies CASSPGTGDYEQYF. The V call is TRBV9, the J call TRBJ2-7; TRBD1 aligns across 10 bases. The length of the CDR3 is 14 residues. Germline CDR1 SGDLS, CDR2 YYNGEE. V gave up 5 bases and J gave up 3 bases; unmatched junction bases: 5.

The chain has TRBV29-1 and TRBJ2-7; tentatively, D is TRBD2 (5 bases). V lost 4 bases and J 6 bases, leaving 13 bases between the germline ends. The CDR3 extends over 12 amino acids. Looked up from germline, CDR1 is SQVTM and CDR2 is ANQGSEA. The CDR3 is CSVGGSRPEQYF. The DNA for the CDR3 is TGCAGCGTTGGAGGGAGTCGCCCCGAGCAGTACTTC.

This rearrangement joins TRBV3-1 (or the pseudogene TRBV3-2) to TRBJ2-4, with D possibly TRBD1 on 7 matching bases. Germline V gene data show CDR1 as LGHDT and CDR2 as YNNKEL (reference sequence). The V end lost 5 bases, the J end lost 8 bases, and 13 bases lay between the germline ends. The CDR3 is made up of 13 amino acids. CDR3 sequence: CASSAGQRHIQYF. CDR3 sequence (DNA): TGTGCCAGCAGCGCGGGACAGCGGCACATTCAGTACTTC.

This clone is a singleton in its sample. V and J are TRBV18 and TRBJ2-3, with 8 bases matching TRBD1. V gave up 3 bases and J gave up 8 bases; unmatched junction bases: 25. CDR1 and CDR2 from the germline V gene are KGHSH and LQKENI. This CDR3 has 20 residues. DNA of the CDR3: TGTGCCAGCTCACCTGAGGGGACAGGTCTAACTCGAGGACGTGTGGGTACGCAGTATTTT. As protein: CASSPEGTGLTRGRVGTQYF.

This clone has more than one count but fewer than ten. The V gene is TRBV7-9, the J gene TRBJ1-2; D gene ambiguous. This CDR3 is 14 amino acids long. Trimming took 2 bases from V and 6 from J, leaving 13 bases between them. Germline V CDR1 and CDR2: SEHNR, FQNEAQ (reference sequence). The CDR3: CASSLRADWDGYTF. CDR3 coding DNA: TGTGCCAGCAGCTTACGGGCGGACTGGGATGGCTACACCTTC.

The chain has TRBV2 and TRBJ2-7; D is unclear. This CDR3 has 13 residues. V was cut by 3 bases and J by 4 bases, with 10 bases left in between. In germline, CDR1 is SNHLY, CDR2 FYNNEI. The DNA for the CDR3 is TGTGCCAGCAGTGAGGGCTTCGCTTACGAGCAGTACTTC. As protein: CASSEGFAYEQYF.

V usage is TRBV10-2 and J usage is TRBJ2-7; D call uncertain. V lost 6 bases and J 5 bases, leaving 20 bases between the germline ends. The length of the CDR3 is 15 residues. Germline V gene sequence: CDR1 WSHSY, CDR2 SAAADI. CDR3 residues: CASSDFLRGLNEQYF. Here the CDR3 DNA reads TGCGCCAGCAGCGACTTTTTAAGAGGCCTGAACGAGCAGTACTTC.

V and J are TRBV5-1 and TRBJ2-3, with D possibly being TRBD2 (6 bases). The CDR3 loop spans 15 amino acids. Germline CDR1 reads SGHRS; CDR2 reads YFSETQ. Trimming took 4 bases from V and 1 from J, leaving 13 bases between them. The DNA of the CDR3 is TGCGCCAGCAGCCGGGATAGCGGCCGCACAGATACGCAGTATTTT. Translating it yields CASSRDSGRTDTQYF.

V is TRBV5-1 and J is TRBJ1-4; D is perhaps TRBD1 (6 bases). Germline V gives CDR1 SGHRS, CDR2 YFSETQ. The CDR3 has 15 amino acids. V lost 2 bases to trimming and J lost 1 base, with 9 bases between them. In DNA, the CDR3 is TGCGCCAGCAGCTTCGGGACACTAACTAATGAAAAACTGTTTTTT. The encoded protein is CASSFGTLTNEKLFF. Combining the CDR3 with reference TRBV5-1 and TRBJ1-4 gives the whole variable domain KAGVTQTPRYLIKTRGQQVTLSCSPISGHRSVSWYQQTPGQGLQFLFEYFSETQRNKGNFPGRFSGRQFSNSRSEMNVSTLELGDSALYLCASSFGTLTNEKLFFGSGTQLSVL.

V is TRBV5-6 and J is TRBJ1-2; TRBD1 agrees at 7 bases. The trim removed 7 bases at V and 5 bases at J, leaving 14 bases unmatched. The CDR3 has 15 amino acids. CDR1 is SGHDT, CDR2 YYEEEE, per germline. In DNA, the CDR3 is TGTGCCAGCCAGCTTCTCGAGACAGGGAGTTATGGCTACACCTTC. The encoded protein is CASQLLETGSYGYTF.

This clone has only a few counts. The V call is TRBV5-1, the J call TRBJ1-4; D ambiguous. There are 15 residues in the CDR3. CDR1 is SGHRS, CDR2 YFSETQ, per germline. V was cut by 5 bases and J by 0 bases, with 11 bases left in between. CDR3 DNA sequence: TGCGCCAGCAGTCTGATGGGAGCAACTAATGAAAAACTGTTTTTT. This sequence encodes CASSLMGATNEKLFF.

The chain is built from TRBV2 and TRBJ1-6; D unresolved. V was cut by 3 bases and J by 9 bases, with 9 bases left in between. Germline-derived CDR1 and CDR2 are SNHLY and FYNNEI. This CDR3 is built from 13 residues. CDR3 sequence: CASSDRIGSPLHF. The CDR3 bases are TGTGCCAGCAGTGACAGGATAGGTTCACCCCTCCACTTT. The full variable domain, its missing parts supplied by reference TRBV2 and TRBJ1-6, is EPEVTQTPSHQVTQMGQEVILRCVPISNHLYFYWYRQILGQKVEFLVSFYNNEISEKSEIFDDQFSVERPDGSNFTLKIRSTKLEDSAMYFCASSDRIGSPLHFGNGTRLTVT.

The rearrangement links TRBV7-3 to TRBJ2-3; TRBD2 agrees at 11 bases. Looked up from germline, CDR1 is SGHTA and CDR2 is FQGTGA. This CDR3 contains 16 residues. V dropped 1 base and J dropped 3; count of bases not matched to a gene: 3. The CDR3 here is CASSLIAGGPTDTQYF. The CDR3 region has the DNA TGTGCCAGCAGCTTAATAGCGGGAGGGCCGACAGATACGCAGTATTTT.

DNA of the CDR3: TGTGCCAGCAGTTACCGGGCCGGGGGGCTGGAGACCCAGTACTTC. Protein: CASSYRAGGLETQYF. V is TRBV6-5 and J is TRBJ2-5, with D perhaps matching TRBD2 (7 bases). Germline V CDR1 and CDR2: MNHEY, SVGAGI. The CDR3 runs 15 residues. Between the trimmed V and J ends, which lost 2 bases and 5 bases, there was a span of 15 bases.

The CDR3 coding sequence is TGTGCCAGCAGTTCCCCGTCGGCGGGAGGACGCCATGAGCAGTTCTTC. Protein: CASSSPSAGGRHEQFF. The rearrangement links TRBV28 to TRBJ2-1; 8 bases align to TRBD2. Trimming at V came to 4 bases and at J to 8 bases, leaving 13 bases not matched to a gene. Germline CDR1 and CDR2: MDHEN and SYDVKM. The CDR3 spans 16 residues. The full variable domain, rest sourced from reference TRBV28 and TRBJ2-1, is DVKVTQSSRYLVKRTGEKVFLECVQDMDHENMFWYRQDPGLGLRLIYFSYDVKMKEKGDIPEGYSVSREKKERFSLILESASTNQTSMYLCASSSPSAGGRHEQFFGPGTRLTVL.

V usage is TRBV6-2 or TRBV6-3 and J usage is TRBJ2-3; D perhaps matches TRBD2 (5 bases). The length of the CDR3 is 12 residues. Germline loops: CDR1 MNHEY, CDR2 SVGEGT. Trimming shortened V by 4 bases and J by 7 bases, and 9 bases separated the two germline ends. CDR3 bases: TGTGCCAGCAGTTTCTTAGCGTATACGCAGTATTTT. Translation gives CASSFLAYTQYF.

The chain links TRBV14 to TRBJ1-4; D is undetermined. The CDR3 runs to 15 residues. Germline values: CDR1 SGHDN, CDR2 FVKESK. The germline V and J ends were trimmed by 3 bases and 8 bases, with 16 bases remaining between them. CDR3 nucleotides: TGTGCCAGCAGCCAGAATCGGGGTCTTGGGGAAAAACTGTTTTTT. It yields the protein CASSQNRGLGEKLFF. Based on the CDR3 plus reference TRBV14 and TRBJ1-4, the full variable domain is EAGVTQFPSHSVIEKGQTVTLRCDPISGHDNLYWYRRVMGKEIKFLLHFVKESKQDESGMPNNRFLAERTGGTYSTLKVQPAELEDSGVYFCASSQNRGLGEKLFFGSGTQLSVL.

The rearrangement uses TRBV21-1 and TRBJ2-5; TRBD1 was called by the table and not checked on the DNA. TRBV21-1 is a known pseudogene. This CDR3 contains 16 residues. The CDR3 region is CASSKGPQGAVETQYF. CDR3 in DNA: TGTGCCAGCAGCAAAGGCCCCCAGGGGGCCGTGGAGACCCAGTACTTC.

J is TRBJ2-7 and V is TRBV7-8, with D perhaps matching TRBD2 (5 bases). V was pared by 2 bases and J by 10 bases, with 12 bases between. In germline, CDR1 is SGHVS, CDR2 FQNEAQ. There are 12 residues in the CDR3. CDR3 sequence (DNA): TGTGCCAGCAGCTTAATCGGGATTGGACAGTACTTC. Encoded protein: CASSLIGIGQYF.

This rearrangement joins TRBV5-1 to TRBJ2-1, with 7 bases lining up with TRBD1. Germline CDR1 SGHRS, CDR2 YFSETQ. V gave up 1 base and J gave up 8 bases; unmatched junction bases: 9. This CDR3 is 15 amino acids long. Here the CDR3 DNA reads TGCGCCAGCAGCTTGAGGCAGGGGGTCAGTTATGAGCAGTTCTTC. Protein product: CASSLRQGVSYEQFF.

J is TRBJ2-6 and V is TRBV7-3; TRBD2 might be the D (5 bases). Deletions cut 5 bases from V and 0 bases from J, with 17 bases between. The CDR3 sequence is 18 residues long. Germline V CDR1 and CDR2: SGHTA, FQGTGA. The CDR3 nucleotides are TGTGCCAGCAGCCTGAAAGGGCCGGGGAGCTCTGGGGCCAACGTCCTGACTTTC. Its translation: CASSLKGPGSSGANVLTF.

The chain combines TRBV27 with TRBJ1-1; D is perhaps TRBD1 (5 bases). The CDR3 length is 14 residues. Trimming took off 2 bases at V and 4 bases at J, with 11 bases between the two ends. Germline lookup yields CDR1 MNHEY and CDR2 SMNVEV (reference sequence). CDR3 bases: TGTGCCAGCAGTTTAATCGGGGGTACCACTGAAGCTTTCTTT. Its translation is CASSLIGGTTEAFF.

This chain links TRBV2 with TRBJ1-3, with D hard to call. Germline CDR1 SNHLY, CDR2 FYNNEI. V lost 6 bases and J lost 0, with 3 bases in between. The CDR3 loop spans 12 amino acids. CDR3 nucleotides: TGTGCCAGCAGCGGCTCTGGAAACACCATATATTTT. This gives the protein CASSGSGNTIYF.

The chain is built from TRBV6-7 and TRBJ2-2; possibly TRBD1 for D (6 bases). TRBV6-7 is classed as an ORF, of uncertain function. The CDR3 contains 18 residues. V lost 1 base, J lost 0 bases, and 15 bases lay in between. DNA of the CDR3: TGTGCCAGCAGTTACTACAGGGAGATCGATCCGAACACCGGGGAGCTGTTTTTT. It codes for CASSYYREIDPNTGELFF.

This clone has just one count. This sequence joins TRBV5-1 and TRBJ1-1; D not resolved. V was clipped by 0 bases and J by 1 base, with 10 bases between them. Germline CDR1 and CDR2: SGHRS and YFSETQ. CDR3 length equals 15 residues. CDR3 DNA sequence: TGCGCCAGCAGCTTGGCCCCGACATCGAACACTGAAGCTTTCTTT. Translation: CASSLAPTSNTEAFF.

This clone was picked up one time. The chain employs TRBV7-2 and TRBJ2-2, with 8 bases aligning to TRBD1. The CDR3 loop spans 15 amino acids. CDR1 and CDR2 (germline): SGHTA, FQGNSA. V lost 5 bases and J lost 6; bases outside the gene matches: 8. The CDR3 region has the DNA TGTGCCAGCAGCGCCCTGACAGGGGTAGCCGGGGAGCTGTTTTTT. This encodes CASSALTGVAGELFF.